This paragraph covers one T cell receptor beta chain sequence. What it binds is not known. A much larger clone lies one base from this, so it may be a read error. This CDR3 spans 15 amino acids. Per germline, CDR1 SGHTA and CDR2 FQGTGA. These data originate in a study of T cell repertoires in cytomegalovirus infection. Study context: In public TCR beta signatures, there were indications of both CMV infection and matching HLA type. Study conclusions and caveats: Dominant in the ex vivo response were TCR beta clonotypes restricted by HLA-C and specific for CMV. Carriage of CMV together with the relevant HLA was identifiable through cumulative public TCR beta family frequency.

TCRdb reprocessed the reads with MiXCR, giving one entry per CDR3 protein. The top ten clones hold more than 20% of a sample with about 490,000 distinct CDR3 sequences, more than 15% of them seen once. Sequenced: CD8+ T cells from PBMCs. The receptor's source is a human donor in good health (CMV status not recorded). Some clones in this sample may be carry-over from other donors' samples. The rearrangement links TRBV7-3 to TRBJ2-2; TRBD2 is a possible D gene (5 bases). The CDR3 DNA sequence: TGTGCCAGCAGCCCCCACGCCGCGGGCACCTGGGAGCTGTTTTTT. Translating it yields CASSPHAAGTWELFF.